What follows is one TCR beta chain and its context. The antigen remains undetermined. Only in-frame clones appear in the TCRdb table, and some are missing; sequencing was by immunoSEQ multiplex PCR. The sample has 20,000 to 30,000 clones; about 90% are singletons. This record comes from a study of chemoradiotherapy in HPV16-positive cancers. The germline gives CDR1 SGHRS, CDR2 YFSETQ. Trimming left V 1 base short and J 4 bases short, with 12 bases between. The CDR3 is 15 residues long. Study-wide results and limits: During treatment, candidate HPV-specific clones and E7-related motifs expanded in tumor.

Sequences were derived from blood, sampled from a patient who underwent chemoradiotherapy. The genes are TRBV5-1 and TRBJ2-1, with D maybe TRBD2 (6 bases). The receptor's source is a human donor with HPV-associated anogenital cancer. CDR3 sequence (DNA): TGCGCCAGCAGCTTGTCTAGCGCGAGTTACAATGAGCAGTTCTTC. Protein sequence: CASSLSSASYNEQFF.